This T cell receptor (beta chain) was captured in a study of read filtering for tumor transcriptome and immune sequencing. Across the study: Mean patient age was roughly 72 years, range about 47 to 90; approximately 17 male, 14 female.

This clonotype was detected ten times or more. What it recognizes is unknown. Study-wide findings and caveats: Approximately 87% of IR-seq clonotypes had a single read, yet these held around 4% of reads. The CD138-negative fraction was mixed bone marrow immune cells, not pure T cells.

Molecular barcoded adaptors covering alpha/delta and beta/gamma chains were used on approximately 440 ng RNA. From the reads, TCRdb called clonotypes with MiXCR, one entry per CDR3 protein. This sample carries roughly 130,000 distinct CDR3 sequences, approximately 12% of them seen once, and the ten largest clones take 9.5% to 11%. Sequencing used a population of CD138-negative cells sorted from bone marrow. The sequence was obtained from a donor at least 40 years old with multiple myeloma.

CDR3: CASNPSGRAFGANVLTF. Written as DNA, the CDR3 is TGTGCCAGCAATCCTAGCGGGAGGGCCTTTGGGGCCAACGTCCTGACTTTC. The chain links TRBV6-6 to TRBJ2-6, with 12 positions matching TRBD2. In germline, CDR1 is MNHNY, CDR2 SVGAGI (reference sequence). This CDR3 is built from 17 residues. J lost 3 bases, V lost 7 bases, and 7 bases had no gene match.